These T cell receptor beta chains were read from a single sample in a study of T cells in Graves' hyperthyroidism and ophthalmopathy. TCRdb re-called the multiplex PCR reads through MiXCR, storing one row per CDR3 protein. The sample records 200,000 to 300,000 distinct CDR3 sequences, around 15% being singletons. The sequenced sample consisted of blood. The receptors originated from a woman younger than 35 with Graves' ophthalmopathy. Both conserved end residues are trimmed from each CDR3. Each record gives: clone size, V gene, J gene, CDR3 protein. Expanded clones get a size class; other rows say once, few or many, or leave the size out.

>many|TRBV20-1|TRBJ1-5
SASRSNSNQPQH
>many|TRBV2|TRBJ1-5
ASRVDRDIQPQH
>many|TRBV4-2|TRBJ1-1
ASSQDLQGPEAF
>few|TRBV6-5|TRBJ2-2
ASSYQDRGDTGELF
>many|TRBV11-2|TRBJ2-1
ASSSGTSGRPLGNEQF
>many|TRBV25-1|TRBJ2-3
ASSGKGGLAGVADTQY
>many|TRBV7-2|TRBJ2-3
ASSLVGPPDTQY
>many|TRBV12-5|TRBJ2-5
ASGLYGVIQETQY
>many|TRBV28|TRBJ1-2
ASSEGYRENYGYT
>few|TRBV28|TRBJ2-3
ASSNTVTSDTDTQY
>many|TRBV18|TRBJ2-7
ASSPNQGSYEQY
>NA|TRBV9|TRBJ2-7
ASRGGGASYEQY